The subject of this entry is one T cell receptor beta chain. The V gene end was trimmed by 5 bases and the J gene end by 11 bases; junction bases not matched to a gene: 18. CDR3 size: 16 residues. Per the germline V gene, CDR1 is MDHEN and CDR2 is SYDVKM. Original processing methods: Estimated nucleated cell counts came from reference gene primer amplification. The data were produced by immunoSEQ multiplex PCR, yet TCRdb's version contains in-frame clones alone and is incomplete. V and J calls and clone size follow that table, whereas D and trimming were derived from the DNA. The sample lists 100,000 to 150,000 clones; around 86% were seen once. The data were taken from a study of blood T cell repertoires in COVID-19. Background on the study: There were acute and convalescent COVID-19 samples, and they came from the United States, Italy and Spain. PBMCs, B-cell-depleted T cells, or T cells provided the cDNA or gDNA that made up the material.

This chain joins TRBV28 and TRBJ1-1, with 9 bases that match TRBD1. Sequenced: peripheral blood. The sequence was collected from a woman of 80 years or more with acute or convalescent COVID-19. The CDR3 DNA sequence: TGTGCCAGCAGTCCCACAGGGGGCGGAGGTAGGGTGAACGCTTTCTTT. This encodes CASSPTGGGGRVNAFF.